These T cell receptor beta chains were read from a single sample in a study of T cells of healthy individuals. Each CDR3 protein is one row after TCRdb ran MiXCR on the 5' RACE reads. The sample carries nearly 100,000 distinct CDR3 sequences, approximately 16% recorded once. These receptors were taken from a human donor in good health. Each CDR3 is given with its conserved first and last residue. Fields, in order: D gene, V gene, clone size, J gene, CDR3 DNA, CDR3 protein. The D gene is left open where the match is weak. Expanded clones are given a class, and other clones once, few, many or no size at all.

D: NA
V: TRBV6-2/TRBV6-3
size: NA
J: TRBJ2-7
DNA: TGTGCCAGCAGTTACTCGACAGGCCCCTACGAGCAGTACTTC
CDR3: CASSYSTGPYEQYF

D: NA
V: TRBV28
size: few
J: TRBJ1-1
DNA: TGTGCCAGCAGATCACAGCCGAACACTGAAGCTTTCTTT
CDR3: CASRSQPNTEAFF

D: NA
V: TRBV6-4
size: many
J: TRBJ2-2
DNA: TGTGCCAGCAGTGAAGGCAGGGACACCGGGGAGCTGTTTTTT
CDR3: CASSEGRDTGELFF

D: NA
V: TRBV9
size: NA
J: TRBJ2-7
DNA: TGTGCCAGCAGCGTCGGGGGTTCGGGCGAGCAGTACTTC
CDR3: CASSVGGSGEQYF

D: NA
V: TRBV11-2
size: many
J: TRBJ2-5
DNA: TGTGCCAGCAGCCGAGACAGAACAGTCCTGTACTTC
CDR3: CASSRDRTVLYF

D: NA
V: TRBV19
size: many
J: TRBJ2-5
DNA: TGTGCCAGTACAGGCGCCCGGCAGGGCCAAGAGACCCAGTACTTC
CDR3: CASTGARQGQETQYF

D: NA
V: TRBV3-1
size: few
J: TRBJ1-2
DNA: TGTGCCAGCAGCCAAGCAGGGACGGGGCGCTATGGCTACACCTTC
CDR3: CASSQAGTGRYGYTF

D: NA
V: TRBV4-2
size: NA
J: TRBJ1-1
DNA: TGTGCCAGCAGCCAGCCCTTGGGTCGCGGGGACACTGAAGCTTTCTTT
CDR3: CASSQPLGRGDTEAFF

D: TRBD2
V: TRBV20-1
size: many
J: TRBJ2-3
DNA: TGCAGTGCTGAGGACTGGACTAGCCGTACAGATACGCAGTATTTT
CDR3: CSAEDWTSRTDTQYF

D: TRBD2
V: TRBV7-2
size: many
J: TRBJ2-1
DNA: TGTGCCAGCAGCCCCGGACTAGCGGGGTACAATGAGCAGTTCTTC
CDR3: CASSPGLAGYNEQFF

D: TRBD1
V: TRBV5-1
size: NA
J: TRBJ2-1
DNA: TGCGCCAGCAACGGACAGGGGGCGTACAATGAGCAGTTCTTC
CDR3: CASNGQGAYNEQFF

D: NA
V: TRBV4-1
size: few
J: TRBJ1-3
DNA: TGCGCCAGCAGCCAAACTCCAACAGCAGCCCTTAGGAACACCATATATTTT
CDR3: CASSQTPTAALRNTIYF

D: NA
V: TRBV12-3/TRBV12-4
size: many
J: TRBJ2-5
DNA: TGTGCCAGCAGTCCTCAGGGGAGAGAGACCCAGTACTTC
CDR3: CASSPQGRETQYF

D: NA
V: TRBV27
size: NA
J: TRBJ1-5
DNA: TGTGCCAGCAGTTTGGTAGGGAGTAGCAATCAGCCCCAGCATTTT
CDR3: CASSLVGSSNQPQHF

D: TRBD2
V: TRBV20-1
size: many
J: TRBJ2-1
DNA: TGCAGTGCTTCGGGACTAGCGGGAGTTGTGTTTTTCAATGAGCAGTTCTTC
CDR3: CSASGLAGVVFFNEQFF

D: NA
V: TRBV3-1
size: many
J: TRBJ2-3
DNA: TGTGCCAGCAGCTACTCCGGGGGTACGCAGTATTTT
CDR3: CASSYSGGTQYF